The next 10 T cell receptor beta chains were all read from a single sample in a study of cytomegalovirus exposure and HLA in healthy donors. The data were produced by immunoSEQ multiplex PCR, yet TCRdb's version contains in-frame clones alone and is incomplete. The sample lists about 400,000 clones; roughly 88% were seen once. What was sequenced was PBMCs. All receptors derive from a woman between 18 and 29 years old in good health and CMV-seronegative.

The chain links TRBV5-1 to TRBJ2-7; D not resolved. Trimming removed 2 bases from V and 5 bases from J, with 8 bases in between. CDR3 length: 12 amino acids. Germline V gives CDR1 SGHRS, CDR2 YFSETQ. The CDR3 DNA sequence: TGCGCCAGCAGCTTTGCCGGAGACGAGCAGTACTTC. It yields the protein CASSFAGDEQYF.

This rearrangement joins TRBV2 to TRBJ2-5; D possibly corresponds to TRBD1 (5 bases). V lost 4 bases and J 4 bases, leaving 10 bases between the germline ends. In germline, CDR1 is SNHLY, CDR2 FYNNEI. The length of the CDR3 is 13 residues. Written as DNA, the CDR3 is TGTGCCAGCAGTGGTTCAGGGCGAGAGACCCAGTACTTC. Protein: CASSGSGRETQYF.

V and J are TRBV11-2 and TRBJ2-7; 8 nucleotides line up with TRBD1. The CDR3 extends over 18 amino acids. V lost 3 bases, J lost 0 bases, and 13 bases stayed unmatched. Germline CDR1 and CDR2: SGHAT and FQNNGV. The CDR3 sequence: CASSFRGPYRESSYEQYF. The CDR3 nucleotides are TGTGCCAGCAGCTTCAGGGGGCCCTACCGAGAAAGCTCCTACGAGCAGTACTTC.

The CDR3 loop reads CASSSRTDSYNEQFF. As DNA, the CDR3 is TGCGCCAGCAGCTCCCGGACAGACTCCTACAATGAGCAGTTCTTC. This chain uses TRBV5-1 with TRBJ2-1, with a tentative D call TRBD1 (6 bases). Trimming removed 3 bases from V and 0 bases from J, with 10 bases in between. The CDR3 is 15 amino acids. Per the germline V gene, CDR1 is SGHRS and CDR2 is YFSETQ.

In DNA, the CDR3 is TGTGCCAGCAGCTTGGCCGGAGAGACCCAGTACTTC. Residues: CASSLAGETQYF. The rearrangement links TRBV5-4 to TRBJ2-5; no firm D call. CDR1 and CDR2 from the germline V gene are SGHNT and YYREEE (reference sequence). The CDR3 is 12 amino acids. The V gene lost 0 bases and the J gene lost 4 bases, with 4 bases spanning the gap.

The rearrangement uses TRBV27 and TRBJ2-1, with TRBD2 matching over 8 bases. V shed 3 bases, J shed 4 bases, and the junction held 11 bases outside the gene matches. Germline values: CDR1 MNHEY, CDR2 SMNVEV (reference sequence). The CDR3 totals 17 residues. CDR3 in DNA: TGTGCCAGCAGTTTGGACTGGCGGGAGGCAATTTACAATGAGCAGTTCTTC. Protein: CASSLDWREAIYNEQFF.

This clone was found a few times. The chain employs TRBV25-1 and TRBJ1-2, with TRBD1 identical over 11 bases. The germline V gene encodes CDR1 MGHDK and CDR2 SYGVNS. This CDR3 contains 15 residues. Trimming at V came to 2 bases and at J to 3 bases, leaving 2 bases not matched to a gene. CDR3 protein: CASSEPGQGDYGYTF. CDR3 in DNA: TGTGCCAGCAGTGAACCGGGACAGGGGGACTATGGCTACACCTTC.

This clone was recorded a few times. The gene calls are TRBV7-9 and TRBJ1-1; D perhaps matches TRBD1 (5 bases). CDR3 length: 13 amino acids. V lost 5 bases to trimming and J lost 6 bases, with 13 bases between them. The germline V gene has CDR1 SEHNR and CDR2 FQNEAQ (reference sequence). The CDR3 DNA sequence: TGTGCCAGCAGCCCTCCCCAGGGATCTGAAGCTTTCTTT. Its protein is CASSPPQGSEAFF.

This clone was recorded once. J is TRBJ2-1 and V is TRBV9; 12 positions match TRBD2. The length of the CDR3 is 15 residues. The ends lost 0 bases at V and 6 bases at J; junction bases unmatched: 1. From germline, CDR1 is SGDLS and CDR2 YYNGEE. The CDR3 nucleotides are TGTGCCAGCAGCGTAGGGACTAGCGGGGCCAATGAGCAGTTCTTC. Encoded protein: CASSVGTSGANEQFF.

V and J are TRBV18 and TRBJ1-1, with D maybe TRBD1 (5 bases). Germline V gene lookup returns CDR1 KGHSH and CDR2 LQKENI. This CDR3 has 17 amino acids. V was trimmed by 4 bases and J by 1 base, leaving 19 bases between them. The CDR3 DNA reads TGTGCCAGCTCACTCACGGGGGTTGTAGTATGGAACACTGAAGCTTTCTTT. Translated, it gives CASSLTGVVVWNTEAFF.